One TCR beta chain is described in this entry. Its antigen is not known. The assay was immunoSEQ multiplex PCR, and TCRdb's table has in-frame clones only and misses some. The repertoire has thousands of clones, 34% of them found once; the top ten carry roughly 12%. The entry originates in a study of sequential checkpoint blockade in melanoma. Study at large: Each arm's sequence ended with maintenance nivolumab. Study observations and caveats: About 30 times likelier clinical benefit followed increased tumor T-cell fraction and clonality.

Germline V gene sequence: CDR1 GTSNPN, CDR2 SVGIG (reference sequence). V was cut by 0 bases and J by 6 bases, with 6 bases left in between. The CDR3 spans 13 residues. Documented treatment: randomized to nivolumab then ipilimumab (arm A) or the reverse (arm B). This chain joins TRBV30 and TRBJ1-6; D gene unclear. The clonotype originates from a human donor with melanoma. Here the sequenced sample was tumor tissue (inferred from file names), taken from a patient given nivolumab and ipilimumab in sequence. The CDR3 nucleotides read TGTGCCTGGAGTGTACCCGGTAATTCACCCCTCCACTTT. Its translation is CAWSVPGNSPLHF.